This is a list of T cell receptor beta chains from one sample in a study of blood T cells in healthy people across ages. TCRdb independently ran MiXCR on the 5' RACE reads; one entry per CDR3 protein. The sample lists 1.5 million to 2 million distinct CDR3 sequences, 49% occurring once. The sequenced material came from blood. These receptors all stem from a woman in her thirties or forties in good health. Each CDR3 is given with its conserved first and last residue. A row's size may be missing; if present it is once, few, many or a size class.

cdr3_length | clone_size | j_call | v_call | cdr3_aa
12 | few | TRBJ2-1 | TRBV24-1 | CATSDYYNEQFF
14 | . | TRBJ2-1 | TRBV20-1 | CSAEGGGSYNEQFF
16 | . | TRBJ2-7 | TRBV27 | CASSPQQDRFSYEQYF
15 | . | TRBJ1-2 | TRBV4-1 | CASSQAQGAGGGYTF
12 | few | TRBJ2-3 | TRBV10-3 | CAISEPADTQYF
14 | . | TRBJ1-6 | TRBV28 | CASSQDRGGSPLHF
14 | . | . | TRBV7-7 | CATRGASRTETQFF
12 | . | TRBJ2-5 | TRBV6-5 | CASIDRVPVQYF
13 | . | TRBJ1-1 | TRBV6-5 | CASRIDRGKEAFF
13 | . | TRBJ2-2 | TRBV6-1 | CASSLNVEGELFF
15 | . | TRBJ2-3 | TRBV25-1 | CASRGGERNTDTQYF
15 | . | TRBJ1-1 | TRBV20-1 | CSATKLRGVNTEAFF
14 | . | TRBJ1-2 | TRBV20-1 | CSALRGQGARGYTF
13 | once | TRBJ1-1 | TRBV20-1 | CSASWTGGVEAFF
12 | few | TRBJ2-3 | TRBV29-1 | CSVRGLTDTQYF
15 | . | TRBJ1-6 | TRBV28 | CASTPLTSGNSPLHF
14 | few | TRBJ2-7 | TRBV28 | CASSPDREDYEQYF
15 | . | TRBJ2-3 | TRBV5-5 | CASSFETSGTDTQYF
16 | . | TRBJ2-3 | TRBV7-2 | CASSPHREGSEDTQYF
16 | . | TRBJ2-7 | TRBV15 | CATSRDATGGKGEQYF
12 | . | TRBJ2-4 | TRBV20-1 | CSASRGLGEQYF
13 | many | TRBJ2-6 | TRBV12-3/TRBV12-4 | CASSFQGWGVLTF
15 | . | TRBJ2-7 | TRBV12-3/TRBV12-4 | CASSPKADRALEQYF
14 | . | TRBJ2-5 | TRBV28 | CASSSPGTGVEQYF
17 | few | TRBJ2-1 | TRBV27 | CASSSPLAGYSYNEQFF
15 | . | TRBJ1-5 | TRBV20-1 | CSATEDRYSNQPQHF
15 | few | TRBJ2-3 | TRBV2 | CATLPQRGGSDTQYF
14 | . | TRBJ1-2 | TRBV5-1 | CASSGGQGAQGYTF
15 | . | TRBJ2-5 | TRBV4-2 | CASSQGETSGETQYF
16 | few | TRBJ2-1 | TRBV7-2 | CASSLLRGAVGNEQFF
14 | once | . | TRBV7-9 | CASSPSGGSNEQYF
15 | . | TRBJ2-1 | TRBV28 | CASSKIARLYNEQFF
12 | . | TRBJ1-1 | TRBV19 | CASNDRATEAFF
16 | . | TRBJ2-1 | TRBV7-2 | CASSLSRGGPYNEQFF
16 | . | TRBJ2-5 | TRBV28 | CASSLTPGGPRETQYF
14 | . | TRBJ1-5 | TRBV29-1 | CSVGGGYSNQPQHF
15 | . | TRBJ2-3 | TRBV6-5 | CASSARRAGTDTQYF
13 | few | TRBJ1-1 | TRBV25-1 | CASFDGLYTEAFF
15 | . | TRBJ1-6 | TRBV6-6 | CASSPLPVANSPLHF
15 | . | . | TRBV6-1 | CASSGYDRGSETQYF
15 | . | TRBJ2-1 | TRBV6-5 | CASSGTGLLNYEQFF
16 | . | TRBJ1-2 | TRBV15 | CATSVSGDSLLGGYTF
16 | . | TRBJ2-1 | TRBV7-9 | CASNARDRGRNNEQFF
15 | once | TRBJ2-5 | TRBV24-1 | CAASDPFLGTREQYF
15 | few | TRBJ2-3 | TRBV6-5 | CASRDLLADLDTQYF
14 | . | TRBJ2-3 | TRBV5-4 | CASSFKGPTDTQYF
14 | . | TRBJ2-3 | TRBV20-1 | CSARDWKGTDTQYF
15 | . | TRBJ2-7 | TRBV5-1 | CASSLVGGHSYEQYF
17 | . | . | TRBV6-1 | CASSELSSGGRGETQYF
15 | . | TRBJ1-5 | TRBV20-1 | CSARDGQGANQPQHF
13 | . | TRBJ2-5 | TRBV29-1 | CSVMGGHQETQYF
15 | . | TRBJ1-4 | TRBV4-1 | CASSQVGVSVEKLFF
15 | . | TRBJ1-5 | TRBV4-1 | CASSQAEQGPQPQHF